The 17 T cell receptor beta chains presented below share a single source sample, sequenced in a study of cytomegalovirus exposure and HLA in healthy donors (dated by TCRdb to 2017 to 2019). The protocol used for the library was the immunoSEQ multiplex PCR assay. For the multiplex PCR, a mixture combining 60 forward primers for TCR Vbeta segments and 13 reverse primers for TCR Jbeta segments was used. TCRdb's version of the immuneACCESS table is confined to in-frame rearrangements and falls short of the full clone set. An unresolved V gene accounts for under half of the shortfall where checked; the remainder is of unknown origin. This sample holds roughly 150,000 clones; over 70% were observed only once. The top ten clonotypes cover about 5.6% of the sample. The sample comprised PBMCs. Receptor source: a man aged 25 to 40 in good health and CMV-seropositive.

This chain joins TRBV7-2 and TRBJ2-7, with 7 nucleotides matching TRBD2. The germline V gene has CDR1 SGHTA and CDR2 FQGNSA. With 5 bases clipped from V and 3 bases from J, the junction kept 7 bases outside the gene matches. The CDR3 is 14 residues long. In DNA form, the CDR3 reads TGTGCCAGCAGCCCGAGCGGGGATCTCTACGAGCAGTACTTC. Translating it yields CASSPSGDLYEQYF.

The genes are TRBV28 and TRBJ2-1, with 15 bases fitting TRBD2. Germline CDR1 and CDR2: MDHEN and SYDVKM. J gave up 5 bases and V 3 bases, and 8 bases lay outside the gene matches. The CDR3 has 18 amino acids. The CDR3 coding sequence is TGTGCCAGCAGTTTTATTCGGACTAGCGGGGGGGCAAACAATGAGCAGTTCTTC. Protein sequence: CASSFIRTSGGANNEQFF.

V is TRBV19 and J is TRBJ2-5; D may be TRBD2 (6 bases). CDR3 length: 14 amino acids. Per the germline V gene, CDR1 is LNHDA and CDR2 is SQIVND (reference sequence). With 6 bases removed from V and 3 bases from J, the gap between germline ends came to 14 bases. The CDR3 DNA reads TGTGCCAGTAGCCTCCCCCGGAGGGAAGAGACCCAGTACTTC. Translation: CASSLPRREETQYF. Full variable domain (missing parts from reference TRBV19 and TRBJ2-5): DGGITQSPKYLFRKEGQNVTLSCEQNLNHDAMYWYRQDPGQGLRLIYYSQIVNDFQKGDIAEGYSVSREKKESFPLTVTSAQKNPTAFYLCASSLPRREETQYFGPGTRLLVL.

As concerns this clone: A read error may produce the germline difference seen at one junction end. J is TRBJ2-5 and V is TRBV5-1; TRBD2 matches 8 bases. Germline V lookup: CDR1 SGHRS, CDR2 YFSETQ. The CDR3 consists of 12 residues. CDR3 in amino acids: CASSLAGGALDF. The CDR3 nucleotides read TGCGCCAGCAGCTTGGCCGGGGGGGCTTTGGACTTC.

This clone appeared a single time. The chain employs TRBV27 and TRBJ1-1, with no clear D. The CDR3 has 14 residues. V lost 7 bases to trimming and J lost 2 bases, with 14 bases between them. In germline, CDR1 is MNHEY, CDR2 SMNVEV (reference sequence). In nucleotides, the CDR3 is TGTGCCAGCATTAATTTGGGAGCCAACACTGAAGCTTTCTTT. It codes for CASINLGANTEAFF.

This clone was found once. The CDR3: CASSHGRESSGNTIYF. CDR3 nucleotide sequence: TGCGCCAGCAGCCATGGGAGAGAGAGCTCTGGAAACACCATATATTTT. V gene TRBV4-1 combines with J gene TRBJ1-3, with D hard to call. V lost 3 bases to trimming and J lost 0 bases, with 12 bases between them. Germline V gene lookup returns CDR1 MGHRA and CDR2 YSYEKL. This CDR3 comprises 16 residues.

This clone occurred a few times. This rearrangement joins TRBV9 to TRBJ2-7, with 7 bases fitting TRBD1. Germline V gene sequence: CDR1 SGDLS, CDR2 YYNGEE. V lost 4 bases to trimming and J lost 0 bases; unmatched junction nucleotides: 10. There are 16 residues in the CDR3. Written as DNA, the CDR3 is TGTGCCAGCAGCACCTCCGGGACAGCGTCCTCCTACGAGCAGTACTTC. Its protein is CASSTSGTASSYEQYF.

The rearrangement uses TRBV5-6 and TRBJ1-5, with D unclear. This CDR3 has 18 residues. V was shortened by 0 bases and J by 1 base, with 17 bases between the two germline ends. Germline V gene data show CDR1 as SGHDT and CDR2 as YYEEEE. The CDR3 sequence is CASSLGPRGTRSNQPQHF. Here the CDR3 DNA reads TGTGCCAGCAGCTTGGGCCCCCGGGGTACAAGGAGCAATCAGCCCCAGCATTTT.

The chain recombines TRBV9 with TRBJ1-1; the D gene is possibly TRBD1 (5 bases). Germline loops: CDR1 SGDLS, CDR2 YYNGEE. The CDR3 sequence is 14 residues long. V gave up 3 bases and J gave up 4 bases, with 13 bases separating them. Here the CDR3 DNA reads TGTGCCAGCAGCGGGGGGGTTTTGGGCACTGAAGCTTTCTTT. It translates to CASSGGVLGTEAFF.

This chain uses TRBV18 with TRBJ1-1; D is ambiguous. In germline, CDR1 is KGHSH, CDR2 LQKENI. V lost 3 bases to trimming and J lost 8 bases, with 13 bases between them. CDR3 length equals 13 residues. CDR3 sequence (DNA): TGTGCCAGCTCACCTGAACTGACATCAGAAGCTTTCTTT. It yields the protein CASSPELTSEAFF. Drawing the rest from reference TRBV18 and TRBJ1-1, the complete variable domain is NAGVMQNPRHLVRRRGQEARLRCSPMKGHSHVYWYRQLPEEGLKFMVYLQKENIIDESGMPKERFSAEFPKEGPSILRIQQVVRGDSAAYFCASSPELTSEAFFGQGTRLTVV.

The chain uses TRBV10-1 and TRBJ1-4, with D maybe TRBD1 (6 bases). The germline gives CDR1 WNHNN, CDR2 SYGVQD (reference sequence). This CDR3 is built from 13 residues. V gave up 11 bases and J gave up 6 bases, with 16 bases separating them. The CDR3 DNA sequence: TGCGCCCGGGGGGGGGCCTCCGATGAAAAACTGTTTTTT. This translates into CARGGASDEKLFF.

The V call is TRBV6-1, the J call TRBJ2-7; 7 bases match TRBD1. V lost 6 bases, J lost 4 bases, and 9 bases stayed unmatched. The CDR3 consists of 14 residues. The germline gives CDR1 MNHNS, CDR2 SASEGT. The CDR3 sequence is CASSLGPGGYEQYF. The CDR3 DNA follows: TGTGCCAGCAGCCTGGGGCCAGGGGGTTACGAGCAGTACTTC.

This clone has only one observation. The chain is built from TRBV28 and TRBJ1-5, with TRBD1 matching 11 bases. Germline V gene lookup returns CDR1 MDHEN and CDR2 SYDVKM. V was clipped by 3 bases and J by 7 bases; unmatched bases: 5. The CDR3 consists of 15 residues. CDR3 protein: CASSLGGTGGQPQHF. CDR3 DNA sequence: TGTGCCAGCAGTTTGGGCGGGACAGGGGGACAGCCCCAGCATTTT.

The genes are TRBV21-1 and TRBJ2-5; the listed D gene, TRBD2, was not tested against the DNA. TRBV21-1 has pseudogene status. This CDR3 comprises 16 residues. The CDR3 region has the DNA TGTGCCAGCAGCAAGGGACTAGCGGGAGGGCAAGAGACCCAGTACTTC. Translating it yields CASSKGLAGGQETQYF.

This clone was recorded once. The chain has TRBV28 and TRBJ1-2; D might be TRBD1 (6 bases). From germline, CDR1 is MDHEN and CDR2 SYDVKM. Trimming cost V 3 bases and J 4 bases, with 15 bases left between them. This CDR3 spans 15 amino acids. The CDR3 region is CASSFPGQGTYGYTF. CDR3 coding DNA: TGTGCCAGCAGTTTCCCGGGGCAGGGGACCTATGGCTACACCTTC.

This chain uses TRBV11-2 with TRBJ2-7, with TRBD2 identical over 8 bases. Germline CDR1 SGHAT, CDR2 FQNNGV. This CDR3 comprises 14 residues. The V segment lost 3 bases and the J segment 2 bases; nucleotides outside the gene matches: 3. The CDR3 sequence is CASSFPSGPYEQYF. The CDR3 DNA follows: TGTGCCAGCAGCTTTCCTAGCGGGCCCTACGAGCAGTACTTC.

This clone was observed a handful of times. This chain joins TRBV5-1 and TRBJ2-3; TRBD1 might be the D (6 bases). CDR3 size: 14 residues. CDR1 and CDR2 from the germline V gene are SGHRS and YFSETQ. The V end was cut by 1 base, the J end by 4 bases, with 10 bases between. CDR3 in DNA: TGCGCCAGCAGCTTGACAGGGCACGCAGATACGCAGTATTTT. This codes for CASSLTGHADTQYF.